The rows below give T cell receptor beta chains drawn from one sample of a study of blood T cell repertoires in COVID-19. Profiling relied on immunoSEQ multiplex PCR, and the TCRdb table lists in-frame clones only, not all of them. In the table there are approximately 260,000 clones, around 82% of which are singletons. The material sequenced was peripheral blood. Receptor source: a human donor in a cohort sampled during active COVID-19. CDR3s include the opening cysteine and the closing phenylalanine or tryptophan. D genes are given only for firm matches. Expanded clones are given a class, and other clones once, few, many or no size at all.

TRBV5-8,few,TRBD1,TRBJ2-7,TGTGCCAGCACCGGACAGGGGGCGGCCCACGAGCAGTACTTC,CASTGQGAAHEQYF
TRBV5-6,NA,TRBD2,TRBJ2-3,TGTGCCAGCAGCCCCTGGACTAGCGGGAGACTAAGTAGCACAGATACGCAGTATTTT,CASSPWTSGRLSSTDTQYF
TRBV9,NA,TRBD1,TRBJ2-5,TGTGCCAGCAGCCCCCATATGACAGGGCAAGAGACCCAGTACTTC,CASSPHMTGQETQYF
TRBV6-1,NA,TRBD2,TRBJ2-3,TGTGCCAGCAAGCGGGGGGCCGGAGATACGCAGTATTTT,CASKRGAGDTQYF
TRBV3-1/TRBV3-2,NA,NA,TRBJ2-3,TGTGCCAGCAGCCAACTCAAAGAGGGAGGCACAGATACGCAGTATTTT,CASSQLKEGGTDTQYF
TRBV11-2,NA,TRBD1,TRBJ1-2,TGTGCCAGCAGCTCCAGGGGGCACGATGGCTACACCTTC,CASSSRGHDGYTF
TRBV11-2,NA,TRBD1,TRBJ2-5,TGTGCCAGCAGCTTAGTTGCAGGGGGATACCAAGAGACCCAGTACTTC,CASSLVAGGYQETQYF
TRBV14,NA,TRBD2,TRBJ2-1,TGTGCCAGCAGCCCCCGACTAGCGGGAGCGGGCAATGAGCAGTTCTTC,CASSPRLAGAGNEQFF
TRBV11-2,NA,NA,TRBJ2-2,TGTGCCAGCAGCCGTCAGGGACAGAACACCGGGGAGCTGTTTTTT,CASSRQGQNTGELFF
TRBV10-3,NA,TRBD1,TRBJ2-7,TGTGCCATCAGTGCTCGGGACAGGACCTACGAGCAGTACTTC,CAISARDRTYEQYF
TRBV27,NA,TRBD2,TRBJ2-5,TGTGCCAGCCGTACAGATGGGACTAGCGGGAGCCCACCTACCCAGTACTTC,CASRTDGTSGSPPTQYF
TRBV12-3/TRBV12-4,NA,TRBD1,TRBJ2-1,TGTGCCAGCAGGAGACAGGGGTCGAATGAGCAGTTCTTC,CASRRQGSNEQFF
TRBV27,NA,TRBD2,TRBJ2-1,TGTGCCAGCGGAAAAGCGGGGACCGACAATGAGCAGTTCTTC,CASGKAGTDNEQFF
TRBV5-4,NA,NA,TRBJ2-7,TGTGCCAGCAGCTTGGATTCAGGGAAATGGCACGAGCAGTACTTC,CASSLDSGKWHEQYF
TRBV7-2,NA,NA,TRBJ2-5,TGTGCCAGCAGGAAAGCAGGGCAAGAGACCCAGTACTTC,CASRKAGQETQYF
TRBV5-1,NA,NA,TRBJ2-2,TGCGCCAGCAGTGTTTCAGGGGCAGGGACCGGGGAGCTGTTTTTT,CASSVSGAGTGELFF
TRBV5-1,NA,TRBD2,TRBJ2-5,TGCGCCAGCAGCCCCCGCGGGGGTCGCGAAGAGACCCAGTACTTC,CASSPRGGREETQYF
TRBV7-5,NA,NA,TRBJ2-7,TGTGCCAGAAGCGCGGGGACTAGCGGTTACGAGCAGTACTTC,CARSAGTSGYEQYF
TRBV20-1,NA,TRBD1,TRBJ2-5,TGCAGTGCTACCAGGGGGCCCCAGTACTTC,CSATRGPQYF
TRBV2,NA,NA,TRBJ1-5,TGTGCCAGCACCGAAAGGGGGACGTCGCCCCAGCATTTT,CASTERGTSPQHF
TRBV21-1,NA,NA,TRBJ2-1,TGTGCCAGCAGCTACGTGAGGCGGGAGAACTACAATGAGCAGTTCTTC,CASSYVRRENYNEQFF
TRBV7-9,NA,NA,TRBJ2-7,TGTGCCAGCAGCGCAACTGGGACTGCACCCTACGAGCAGTACTTC,CASSATGTAPYEQYF
TRBV7-9,few,NA,TRBJ1-1,TGTGCCAGCAGCTTATCGGCAGGTCTTGAAGCTTTCTTT,CASSLSAGLEAFF
TRBV13,NA,NA,TRBJ2-5,TGTGCCAGCAGCTTAGTCGGCGGGGTCCAAGAGACCCAGTACTTC,CASSLVGGVQETQYF
TRBV7-9,NA,TRBD2,TRBJ2-2,TGTGTCCTCGGCGGGGGAAACACCGGGGAGCTGTTTTTT,CVLGGGNTGELFF
TRBV6-2/TRBV6-3,many,TRBD2,TRBJ2-7,TGTGCCAGCAGTGACCCCCCTAGCGGCTCCTACGAGCAGTACTTC,CASSDPPSGSYEQYF
TRBV28,NA,TRBD1,TRBJ1-6,TGTGCCAGCAGTGGGGGACAGGGGAATTCACCCCTCCACTTT,CASSGGQGNSPLHF
TRBV4-2,few,TRBD1,TRBJ2-2,TGTGCCAGCAGAATCGGGACAGGAGGGCCTGATACCGGGGAGCTGTTTTTT,CASRIGTGGPDTGELFF
TRBV28,NA,TRBD2,TRBJ2-6,TGTGCCAGCAGTTTTGTTAGCGGGGCTATCTCTGGGGCCAACGTCCTGACTTTC,CASSFVSGAISGANVLTF
TRBV28,NA,TRBD1,TRBJ1-5,TGTGCCAGCAGTTCAGGGGGCAGCAATCAGCCCCAGCATTTT,CASSSGGSNQPQHF
TRBV19,NA,TRBD1,TRBJ1-3,TGTGCCAGTAGCCCCCCGGGACAGATTACTGGAAACACCATATATTTT,CASSPPGQITGNTIYF
TRBV11-2,once,NA,TRBJ2-1,TGTGCCAGCAGCTTAGCCCTTTTGGCGGGTGAGCAGTTCTTC,CASSLALLAGEQFF
TRBV3-1/TRBV3-2,NA,TRBD2,TRBJ2-1,TGTGCCAGCTCCCAAAGCGGGGGGACTAGCGGGAGGCAGTTCTTC,CASSQSGGTSGRQFF
TRBV18,NA,TRBD1,TRBJ1-5,TGTGCCAGCTCACCAGGGACAGGGGGAAATCAGCCCCAGCATTTT,CASSPGTGGNQPQHF
TRBV3-1/TRBV3-2,NA,NA,TRBJ1-1,TGTGCCAGCAGCCCTTCGGGACTTCTGCAGGCGGGCACTGAAGCTTTCTTT,CASSPSGLLQAGTEAFF
TRBV4-1,NA,NA,TRBJ1-5,TGCGCCAGCAGCCAAGATAATTCAGGTAGGATTCAGCCCCAGCATTTT,CASSQDNSGRIQPQHF
TRBV5-6,NA,NA,TRBJ2-5,TGTGCCAGCAGCTTAAGCCCGAAAGAGACCCAGTACTTC,CASSLSPKETQYF
TRBV24-1,NA,NA,TRBJ1-2,TGTGCCACCAGTGATCCCTTTAACTATGGCTACACCTTC,CATSDPFNYGYTF
TRBV11-2,NA,TRBD1,TRBJ1-2,TGTGCCAGCAGCTTAGTCGGGACAGTCAACTATGGCTACACCTTC,CASSLVGTVNYGYTF
TRBV5-1,NA,TRBD2,TRBJ2-7,TGCGCCAGCAGCTTATGGACTAGCGGGGGTGGGGAGCAGTACTTC,CASSLWTSGGGEQYF
TRBV18,NA,NA,TRBJ1-1,TGTGCCAGCTCACCACCAGTGGTTAGGAGGACTGAAGCTTTCTTT,CASSPPVVRRTEAFF
TRBV6-5,NA,TRBD1,TRBJ2-7,TGTGCCAGCACAGGGGGTGTCCACGAGCAGTACTTC,CASTGGVHEQYF
TRBV27,NA,NA,TRBJ1-5,TGTGCCAGCAGTGCGGGGAATCAGCCCCAGCATTTT,CASSAGNQPQHF
TRBV3-1/TRBV3-2,NA,TRBD2,TRBJ2-6,TGTGCCAGCAGGGGACTAGCGGGAGGGCTCCCCTCTGGGGCCAACGTCCTGACTTTC,CASRGLAGGLPSGANVLTF
TRBV19,few,NA,TRBJ1-1,TGTGCCAGTAGTGAGGACGCCCGTATAGGACTGGGAGCTTTCTTT,CASSEDARIGLGAFF
TRBV11-2,NA,NA,TRBJ1-2,TGTGCCAGCAGCAAGGGAGGTCGCCTGGTAGCTAACTATGGCTACACCTTC,CASSKGGRLVANYGYTF
TRBV6-2/TRBV6-3,NA,TRBD1,TRBJ1-5,TGTGCCAGCAGCCAGGACAGGGTTCAGCCCCAGCATTTT,CASSQDRVQPQHF
TRBV24-1,few,NA,TRBJ1-2,TGTGCCAGCGAATCGACAGTGAGCTATGGCTACACCTTC,CASESTVSYGYTF
TRBV5-1,once,TRBD1,TRBJ1-1,TGCGCCAGCAGCTTGGGGACAGGGTTTCAAGCTTTCTTT,CASSLGTGFQAFF
TRBV25-1,NA,TRBD1,TRBJ2-7,TGTGCCAGCAGTGATCCCACAGGGGGCGAGCAGTACTTC,CASSDPTGGEQYF
TRBV9,NA,TRBD2,TRBJ2-1,TGTGCCAGCAGCGTAGAGCCTAGCGGCTCCTACAATGAGCAGTTCTTC,CASSVEPSGSYNEQFF
TRBV2,few,NA,TRBJ2-2,TGTGCCAGCAGACAAACACCCGGGGAGCTGTTTTTT,CASRQTPGELFF
TRBV5-4,NA,TRBD1,TRBJ2-1,TGTGCCAGCAGCAGGACAGGGGCTTATGAGCAGTTCTTC,CASSRTGAYEQFF
TRBV9,NA,NA,TRBJ1-2,TGTGCCAGCAGCGTAACTGGCAGGTCTAACTATGGCTACACCTTC,CASSVTGRSNYGYTF
TRBV25-1,NA,TRBD1,TRBJ2-7,TGTGCCAGCAGTGAATATGGCCCCAGGGGGCTATACGAGCAGTACTTC,CASSEYGPRGLYEQYF
TRBV7-2,once,NA,TRBJ2-1,TGTGCCAGCAGCTTAGCCCCTCCCTCTGAGCAGTTCTTC,CASSLAPPSEQFF
TRBV5-6,NA,NA,TRBJ2-7,TGTGCCAGCAGCTTGGTATTGACACCCGCCTACGAGCAGTACTTC,CASSLVLTPAYEQYF